The 9 T cell receptor beta chains given below trace back to one sample, sequenced in a study of blood T cell repertoires in COVID-19. Profiled with immunoSEQ multiplex PCR; TCRdb holds only in-frame clones, not every one. The data show 130,000 or so clones, about 86% seen once. The source material was PBMCs or T cells enriched from blood (not recorded which). These receptors were obtained from a man aged 35 to 55 with acute COVID-19.

The V call is TRBV27, the J call TRBJ2-7; 7 bases are a match to TRBD1. Trimming cost V 1 base and J 6 bases; bases outside gene matches: 6. This CDR3 has 14 amino acids. The germline CDR1 and CDR2 sequences are MNHEY and SMNVEV (reference sequence). This chain's CDR3 is CASSLYTGDREQYF. The CDR3 coding sequence is TGTGCCAGCAGTTTATACACAGGGGATCGCGAGCAGTACTTC.

The V and J genes are TRBV30 and TRBJ1-4; tentatively, D is TRBD1 (5 bases). V was cut by 3 bases and J by 8 bases, with 16 bases left in between. The CDR3 is 14 residues long. Germline-derived CDR1 and CDR2 are GTSNPN and SVGIG (reference sequence). The CDR3 nucleotides read TGTGCCTGGAGCCAGGGACTTAAGCGGGAAAAACTGTTTTTT. Its protein is CAWSQGLKREKLFF.

The chain joins TRBV6-5 to TRBJ1-1; D perhaps matches TRBD1 (5 bases). The CDR3 has 12 amino acids. Germline CDR1 is MNHEY and CDR2 is SVGAGI. Trimming stripped 6 bases from V and 8 bases from J, with 13 bases between. This chain's CDR3 is CASRGTGGEAFF. CDR3 bases: TGTGCCAGCAGAGGGACGGGGGGAGAAGCTTTCTTT.

The chain combines TRBV3-1 (or the pseudogene TRBV3-2) with TRBJ1-6; D not resolved. This CDR3 spans 14 amino acids. The germline V gene has CDR1 LGHDT and CDR2 YNNKEL (reference sequence). Trimming took off 1 base at V and 7 bases at J, with 8 bases between the two ends. The CDR3 DNA follows: TGTGCCAGCAGCCAAGGGCACCTCAATTCACCCCTCCACTTT. Its protein product is CASSQGHLNSPLHF.

The rearrangement joins TRBV7-9 to TRBJ1-2; D remains unclear. The CDR3 runs 14 residues. CDR1 and CDR2 from the germline V gene are SEHNR and FQNEAQ (reference sequence). Between the trimmed V and J ends, which lost 4 bases and 3 bases, there was a span of 12 bases. The CDR3 is CASSSRSPYYGYTF. The CDR3 DNA reads as TGTGCCAGCAGCTCCCGTAGTCCCTACTATGGCTACACCTTC.

The chain has TRBV7-9 and TRBJ2-2; TRBD2 is a possible D gene (5 bases). Trimming removed 5 bases from V and 3 bases from J, with 16 bases in between. This CDR3 is built from 16 residues. Germline CDR1 is SEHNR and CDR2 is FQNEAQ (reference sequence). CDR3 bases: TGTGCCAGCAGCGCAAGACTCCTCGGGGACACCGGGGAGCTGTTTTTT. Translating gives CASSARLLGDTGELFF.

Comments on this clone: The junction differs from germline at one of its ends, possibly a read error. The rearrangement uses TRBV10-3 and TRBJ2-7; weak D call: TRBD2 (5 bases). CDR1 and CDR2 (germline): ENHRY, SYGVKD. This CDR3 contains 13 residues. CDR3 sequence (DNA): TGTGCCATCGGGAGTGGGCTCTCCCACGAGCAGTACTTC. Protein sequence: CAIGSGLSHEQYF.

This clone was recorded only once. The gene calls are TRBV6-5 and TRBJ1-1; a possible D gene is TRBD1 (5 bases). V lost 10 bases, J lost 5 bases, and 20 bases lay in between. CDR1 is MNHEY, CDR2 SVGAGI, per germline. There are 14 residues in the CDR3. The CDR3 loop reads CATLRAGLKTEAFF. DNA for the CDR3: TGTGCCACCCTTAGGGCGGGGCTCAAAACTGAAGCTTTCTTT.

This clone was seen once. The CDR3 reads CSVEEQGYGYTF. The CDR3 bases are TGCAGCGTTGAGGAACAGGGCTATGGCTACACCTTC. The V and J genes are TRBV29-1 and TRBJ1-2, with a weak D call TRBD1 (6 bases). V was shortened by 3 bases and J by 4 bases, with 9 bases between the two germline ends. Germline values: CDR1 SQVTM, CDR2 ANQGSEA. This CDR3 is built from 12 residues.